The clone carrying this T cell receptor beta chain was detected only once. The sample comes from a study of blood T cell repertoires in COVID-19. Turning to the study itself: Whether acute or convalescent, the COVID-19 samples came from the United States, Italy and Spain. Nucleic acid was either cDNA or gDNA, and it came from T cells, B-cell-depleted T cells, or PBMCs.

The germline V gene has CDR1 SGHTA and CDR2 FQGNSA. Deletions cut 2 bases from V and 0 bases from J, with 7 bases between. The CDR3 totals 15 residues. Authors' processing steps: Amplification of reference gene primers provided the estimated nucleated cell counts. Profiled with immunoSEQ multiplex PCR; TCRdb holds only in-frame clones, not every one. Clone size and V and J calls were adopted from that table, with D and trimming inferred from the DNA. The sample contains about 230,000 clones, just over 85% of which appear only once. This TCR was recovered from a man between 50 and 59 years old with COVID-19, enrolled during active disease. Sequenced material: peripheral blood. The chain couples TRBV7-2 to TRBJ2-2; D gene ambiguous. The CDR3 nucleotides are TGTGCCAGCAGCTTACTCTTTACGAACACCGGGGAGCTGTTTTTT. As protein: CASSLLFTNTGELFF. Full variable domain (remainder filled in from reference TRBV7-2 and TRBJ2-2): GAGVSQSPSNKVTEKGKDVELRCDPISGHTALYWYRQSLGQGLEFLIYFQGNSAPDKSGLPSDRFSAERTGGSVSTLTIQRTQQEDSAVYLCASSLLFTNTGELFFGEGSRLTVL.